The source of this TCR beta chain is a study of T-cell reconstitution after alpha-beta-depleted transplantation in children. Study outcomes and limitations: Two months or so post-transplant, alpha-beta T cells reportedly derived from several hundred expanded graft clones.

Preparing the TCRbeta library involved the use of unique molecular identifiers. Via MiXCR, TCRdb re-called the PCR reads, giving one row per CDR3 protein. The data show some 150,000 distinct CDR3 sequences, roughly 8.8% seen once. Worth noting for this clonotype: Antigen specificity is unknown.

Sequencing used PBMCs, mostly from graft donor cells, obtained 180 days after TCRalphabeta/CD19-depleted stem cell transplant. This TCR derives from a female patient between 2 and 15 years old who had a stem cell transplant for congenital amegakaryocytic thrombocytopenia, so the T cells may come from the graft donor.

The CDR3 DNA is TGTGCCAGCAGTTATGGAGATACACGCGAGCAGTTCTTC. Its translation is CASSYGDTREQFF. The V call is TRBV12-3 or TRBV12-4, the J call TRBJ2-1, with D unclear. The CDR3 consists of 13 residues. V was pared by 4 bases and J by 10 bases, with 14 bases between.